This TCR beta chain was documented in a study of T cell responses to AZD1222 COVID-19 vaccine. Study-level points and caveats: Within unmutated variant regions lay the reported targets of nearly half of spike-specific TCRs. White British people made up most donors, females outnumbered males, and clonal diversity was possibly underestimated.

Trimming removed 0 bases at V and 9 bases at J, with 15 bases between. CDR1 is SGHAT, CDR2 FQNNGV, per germline. CDR3 length equals 15 residues. As concerns this clone: Its antigen is undetermined.

The repertoire was sequenced with immunoSEQ multiplex PCR; TCRdb's copy has only in-frame clones and lacks some. The sample yields about 190,000 clones, 94% seen once. The sequence was collected from an adult in good health. The material sequenced was peripheral blood, taken on day 0 of AZD1222 vaccination. The chain employs TRBV11-2 and TRBJ2-1; D tentatively fits TRBD1 or TRBD2 (5 bases each). The CDR3 bases are TGTGCCAGCAGCTTAGATCGGGACGTGTCTCTTGAGCAGTTCTTC. Translated, it gives CASSLDRDVSLEQFF.